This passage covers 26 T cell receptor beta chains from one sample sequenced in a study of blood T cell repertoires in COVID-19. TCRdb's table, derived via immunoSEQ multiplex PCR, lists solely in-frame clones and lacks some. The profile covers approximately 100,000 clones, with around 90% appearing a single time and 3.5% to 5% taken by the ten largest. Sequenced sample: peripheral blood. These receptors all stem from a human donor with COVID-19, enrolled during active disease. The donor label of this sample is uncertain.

CDR3 region: CASRGLGGQGTSPLHF. CDR3 nucleotide sequence: TGTGCCAGCAGAGGCCTGGGGGGACAGGGAACGTCACCCCTCCACTTT. This rearrangement joins TRBV2 to TRBJ1-6; 9 nucleotides match TRBD1. Germline values: CDR1 SNHLY, CDR2 FYNNEI. The CDR3 covers 16 residues. Trimming took 6 bases from V and 10 from J; bases not matched to a gene: 13.

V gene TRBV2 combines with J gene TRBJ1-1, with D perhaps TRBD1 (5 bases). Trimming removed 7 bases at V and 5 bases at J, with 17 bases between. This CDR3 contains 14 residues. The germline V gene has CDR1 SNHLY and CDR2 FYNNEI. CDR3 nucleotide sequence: TGTGCCAGCACCACGACGACAGTAACTACTGAAGCTTTCTTT. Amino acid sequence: CASTTTTVTTEAFF.

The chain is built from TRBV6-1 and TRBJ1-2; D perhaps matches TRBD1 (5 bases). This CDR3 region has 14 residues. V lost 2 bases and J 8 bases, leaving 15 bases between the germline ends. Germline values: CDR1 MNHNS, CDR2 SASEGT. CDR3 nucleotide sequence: TGTGCCAGCAGTGAATTGCGGGACGTGGGGGGCTACACCTTC. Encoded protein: CASSELRDVGGYTF.

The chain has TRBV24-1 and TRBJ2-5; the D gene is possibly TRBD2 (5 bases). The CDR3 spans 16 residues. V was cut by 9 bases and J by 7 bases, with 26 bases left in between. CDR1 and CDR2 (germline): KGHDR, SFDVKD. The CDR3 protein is CATQPRGQAKSGTQYF. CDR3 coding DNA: TGTGCCACCCAACCCCGAGGGCAGGCGAAGTCGGGGACCCAGTACTTC.

The CDR3 DNA is TGCGCCAGCAGCTACCCTAGGGAGGGCACAGATACGCAGTATTTT. Protein sequence: CASSYPREGTDTQYF. The gene calls are TRBV5-1 and TRBJ2-3, with D tentatively TRBD2 (6 bases). Between the trimmed V and J ends, which lost 3 bases and 1 base, there was a span of 12 bases. Per the germline V gene, CDR1 is SGHRS and CDR2 is YFSETQ. The CDR3 contains 15 residues.

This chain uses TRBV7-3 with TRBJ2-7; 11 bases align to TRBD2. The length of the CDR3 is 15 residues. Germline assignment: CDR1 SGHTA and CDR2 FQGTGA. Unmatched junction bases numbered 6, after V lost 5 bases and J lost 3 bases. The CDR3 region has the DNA TGTGCCAGCAGCCCTCTAGCGGGAGGAATCTACGAGCAGTACTTC. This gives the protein CASSPLAGGIYEQYF.

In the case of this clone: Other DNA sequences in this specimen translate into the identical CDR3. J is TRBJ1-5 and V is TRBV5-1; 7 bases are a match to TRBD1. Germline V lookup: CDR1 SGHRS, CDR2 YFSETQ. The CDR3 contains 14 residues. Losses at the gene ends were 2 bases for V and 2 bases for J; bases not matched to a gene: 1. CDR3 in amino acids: CASSLTGGNQPQHF. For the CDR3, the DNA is TGCGCCAGCAGCTTAACAGGGGGCAATCAGCCCCAGCATTTT.

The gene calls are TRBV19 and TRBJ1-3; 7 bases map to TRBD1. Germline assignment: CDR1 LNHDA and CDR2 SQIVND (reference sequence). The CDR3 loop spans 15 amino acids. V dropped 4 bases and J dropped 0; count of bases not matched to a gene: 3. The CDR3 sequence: CASSTTGASGNTIYF. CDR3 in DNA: TGTGCCAGTAGTACAACAGGGGCCTCTGGAAACACCATATATTTT.

CDR3 sequence: CASRGQGGSYEQYF. The CDR3 region has the DNA TGTGCCAGCAGGGGACAGGGCGGGTCCTACGAGCAGTACTTC. V is TRBV2 and J is TRBJ2-7, with 9 nucleotides matching TRBD1. The CDR3 extends over 14 amino acids. The junction had 4 bases not matched to a gene; V was cut back by 6 bases and J by 1 base. The V gene's germline CDR1 is SNHLY and CDR2 FYNNEI.

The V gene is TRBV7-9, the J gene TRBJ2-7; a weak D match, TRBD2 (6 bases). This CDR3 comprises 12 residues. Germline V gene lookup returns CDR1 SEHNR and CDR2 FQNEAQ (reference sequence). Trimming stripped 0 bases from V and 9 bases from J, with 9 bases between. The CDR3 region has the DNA TGTGCCAGCAGCTTAGCCGGGGGTGGGCAGTACTTC. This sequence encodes CASSLAGGGQYF.

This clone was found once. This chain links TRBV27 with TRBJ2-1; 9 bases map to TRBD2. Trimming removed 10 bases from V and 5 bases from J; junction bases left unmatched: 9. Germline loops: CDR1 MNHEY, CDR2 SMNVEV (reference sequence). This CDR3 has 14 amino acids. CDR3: CAIRSGSVHNEQFF. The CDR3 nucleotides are TGTGCCATCCGTAGCGGGAGTGTCCACAATGAGCAGTTCTTC.

The CDR3 region has the DNA TGTGCCAGCTCACCCTGGACAGCCCTTGGGACCGCAACTAATGAAAAACTGTTTTTT. Amino acids: CASSPWTALGTATNEKLFF. The rearrangement links TRBV18 to TRBJ1-4; D possibly corresponds to TRBD1 (6 bases). The V gene's germline CDR1 is KGHSH and CDR2 LQKENI. V was trimmed by 3 bases and J by 0 bases, leaving 20 bases between them. The CDR3 sequence is 19 residues long.

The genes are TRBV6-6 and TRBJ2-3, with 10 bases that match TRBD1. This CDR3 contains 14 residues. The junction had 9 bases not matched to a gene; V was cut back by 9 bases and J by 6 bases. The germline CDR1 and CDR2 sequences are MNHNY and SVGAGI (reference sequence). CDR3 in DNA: TGTGCCAGTACGCCCGGGACAGGGGACGATACGCAGTATTTT. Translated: CASTPGTGDDTQYF.

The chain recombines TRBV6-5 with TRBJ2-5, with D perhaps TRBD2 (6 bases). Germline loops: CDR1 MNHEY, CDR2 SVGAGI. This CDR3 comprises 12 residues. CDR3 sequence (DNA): TGTGCTACCGCGGGGTTTCTAGAGACCCAGTACTTC. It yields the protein CATAGFLETQYF.

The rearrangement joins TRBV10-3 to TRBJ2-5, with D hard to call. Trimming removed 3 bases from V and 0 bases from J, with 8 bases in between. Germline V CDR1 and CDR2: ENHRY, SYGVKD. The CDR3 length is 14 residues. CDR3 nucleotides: TGTGCCATCAGTGACTTAACTGACCAAGAGACCCAGTACTTC. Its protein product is CAISDLTDQETQYF.

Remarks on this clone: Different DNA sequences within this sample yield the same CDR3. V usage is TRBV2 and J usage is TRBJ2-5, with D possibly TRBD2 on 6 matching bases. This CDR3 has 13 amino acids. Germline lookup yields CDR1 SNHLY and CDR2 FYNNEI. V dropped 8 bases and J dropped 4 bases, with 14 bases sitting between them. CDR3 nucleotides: TGTGCCAGCTCGCGGGGAGGCGGAGAGACCCAGTACTTC. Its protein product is CASSRGGGETQYF.

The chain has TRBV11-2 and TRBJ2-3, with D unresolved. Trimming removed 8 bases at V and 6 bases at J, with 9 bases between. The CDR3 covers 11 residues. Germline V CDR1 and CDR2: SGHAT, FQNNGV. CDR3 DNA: TGTGCCAGCCTCAAAGCGGATACGCAGTATTTT. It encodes CASLKADTQYF.

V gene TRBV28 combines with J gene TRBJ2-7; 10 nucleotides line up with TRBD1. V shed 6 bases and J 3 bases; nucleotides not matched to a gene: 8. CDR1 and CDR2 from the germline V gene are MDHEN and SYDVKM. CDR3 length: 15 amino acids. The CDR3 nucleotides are TGTGCCAGCAGACCCAGGGGGGACAGGGGCTACGAGCAGTACTTC. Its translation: CASRPRGDRGYEQYF.

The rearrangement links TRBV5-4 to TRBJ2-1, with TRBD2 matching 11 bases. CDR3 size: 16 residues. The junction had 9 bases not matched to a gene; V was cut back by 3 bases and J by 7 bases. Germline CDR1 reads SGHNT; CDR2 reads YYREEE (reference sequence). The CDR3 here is CASSSLTSGVTNEQFF. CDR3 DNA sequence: TGTGCCAGCAGCTCGCTGACTAGCGGGGTAACGAATGAGCAGTTCTTC. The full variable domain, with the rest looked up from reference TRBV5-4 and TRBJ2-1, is ETGVTQSPTHLIKTRGQQVTLRCSSQSGHNTVSWYQQALGQGPQFIFQYYREEENGRGNFPPRFSGLQFPNYSSELNVNALELDDSALYLCASSSLTSGVTNEQFFGPGTRLTVL.

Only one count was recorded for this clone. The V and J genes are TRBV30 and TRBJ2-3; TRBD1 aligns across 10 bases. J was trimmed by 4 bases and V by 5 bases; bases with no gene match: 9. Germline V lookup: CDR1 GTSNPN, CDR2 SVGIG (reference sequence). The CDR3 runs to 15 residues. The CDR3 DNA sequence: TGTGCCTGGTCTGTATTAGGACAGGGGGCAGATACGCAGTATTTT. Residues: CAWSVLGQGADTQYF.

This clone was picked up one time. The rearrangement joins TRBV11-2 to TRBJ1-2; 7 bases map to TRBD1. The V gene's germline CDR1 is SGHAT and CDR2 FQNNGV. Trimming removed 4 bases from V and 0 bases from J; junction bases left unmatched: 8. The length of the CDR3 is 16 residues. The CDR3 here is CASSSQQGRANYGYTF. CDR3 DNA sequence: TGTGCCAGCAGCTCCCAACAGGGGAGAGCTAACTATGGCTACACCTTC.

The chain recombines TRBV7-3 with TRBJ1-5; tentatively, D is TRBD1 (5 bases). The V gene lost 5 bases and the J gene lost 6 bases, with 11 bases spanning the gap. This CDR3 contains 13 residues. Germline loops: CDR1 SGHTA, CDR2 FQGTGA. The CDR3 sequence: CASSIGEGQPQHF. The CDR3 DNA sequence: TGTGCCAGCAGCATAGGGGAGGGTCAGCCCCAGCATTTT. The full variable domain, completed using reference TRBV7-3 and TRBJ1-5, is GAGVSQTPSNKVTEKGKYVELRCDPISGHTALYWYRQSLGQGPEFLIYFQGTGAADDSGLPNDRFFAVRPEGSVSTLKIQRTERGDSAVYLCASSIGEGQPQHFGDGTRLSIL.

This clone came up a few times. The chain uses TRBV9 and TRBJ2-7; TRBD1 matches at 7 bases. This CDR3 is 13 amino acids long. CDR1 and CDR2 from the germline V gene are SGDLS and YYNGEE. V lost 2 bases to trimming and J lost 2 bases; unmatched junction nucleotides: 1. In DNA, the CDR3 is TGTGCCAGCAGCGTCGGGACAGCCTACGAGCAGTACTTC. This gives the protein CASSVGTAYEQYF. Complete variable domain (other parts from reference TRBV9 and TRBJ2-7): DSGVTQTPKHLITATGQRVTLRCSPRSGDLSVYWYQQSLDQGLQFLIQYYNGEERAKGNILERFSAQQFPDLHSELNLSSLELGDSALYFCASSVGTAYEQYFGPGTRLTVT.

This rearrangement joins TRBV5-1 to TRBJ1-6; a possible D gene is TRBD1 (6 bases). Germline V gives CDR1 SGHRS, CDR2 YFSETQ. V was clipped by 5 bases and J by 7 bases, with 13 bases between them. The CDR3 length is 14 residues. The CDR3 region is CASSWGGLNSPLHF. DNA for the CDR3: TGCGCCAGCAGTTGGGGGGGGCTAAATTCACCCCTCCACTTT. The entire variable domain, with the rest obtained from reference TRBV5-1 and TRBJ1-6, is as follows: KAGVTQTPRYLIKTRGQQVTLSCSPISGHRSVSWYQQTPGQGLQFLFEYFSETQRNKGNFPGRFSGRQFSNSRSEMNVSTLELGDSALYLCASSWGGLNSPLHFGNGTRLTVT.

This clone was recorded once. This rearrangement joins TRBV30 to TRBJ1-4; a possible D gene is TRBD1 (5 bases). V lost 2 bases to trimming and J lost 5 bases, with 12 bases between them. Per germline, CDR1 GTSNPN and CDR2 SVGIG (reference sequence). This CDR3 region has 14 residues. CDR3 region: CAWSTGQLNEKLFF. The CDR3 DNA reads TGTGCCTGGAGTACAGGTCAGCTAAATGAAAAACTGTTTTTT.

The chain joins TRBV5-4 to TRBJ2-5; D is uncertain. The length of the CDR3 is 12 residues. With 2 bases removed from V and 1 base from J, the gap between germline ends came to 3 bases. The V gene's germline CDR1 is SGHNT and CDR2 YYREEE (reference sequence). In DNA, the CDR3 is TGTGCCAGCAGCTTCATCCAAGAGACCCAGTACTTC. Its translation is CASSFIQETQYF.